Listed here are 29 T cell receptor beta chains from one sample, sequenced in a study of post-analysis software for immune sequencing data. Study-level results: Controls had lower frequencies than patients of five or six TRBV segments, which included TRBV5-6, TRBV5-1 and TRBV20-1.

Prepared libraries of TCR beta cDNA carried unique molecular identifiers. TCRdb reprocessed the PCR reads with MiXCR, giving one entry per CDR3 protein. The data hold about 460,000 distinct CDR3 sequences, with around 40% observed a single time. These TCRs' antigens remain unknown. The sample was blood. These receptors were collected from a girl aged 10 to 17 with multiple sclerosis.

This clonotype was picked up a small number of times. Here the CDR3 reads CSVDSGPSSYEQYF. CDR3 nucleotide sequence: TGCAGCGTTGATTCAGGGCCCAGCTCCTACGAGCAGTACTTC. The V and J genes are TRBV29-1 and TRBJ2-7, with D possibly being TRBD1 (5 bases). CDR3 length: 14 amino acids. Trimming removed 3 bases at V and 0 bases at J, with 12 bases between. Germline values: CDR1 SQVTM, CDR2 ANQGSEA.

The rearrangement links TRBV5-6 to TRBJ2-1, with 8 positions matching TRBD1. This CDR3 comprises 15 residues. The germline CDR1 and CDR2 sequences are SGHDT and YYEEEE. The V segment lost 2 bases and the J segment 4 bases; nucleotides outside the gene matches: 5. This CDR3 is CASSLDRGHYNEQFF. In DNA form, the CDR3 reads TGTGCCAGCAGCTTAGACAGGGGACATTACAATGAGCAGTTCTTC.

This chain joins TRBV6-1 and TRBJ2-1, with D possibly matching TRBD2 (6 bases). In germline, CDR1 is MNHNS, CDR2 SASEGT. Trimming removed 0 bases at V and 8 bases at J, with 17 bases between. The CDR3 sequence is 16 residues long. CDR3 nucleotide sequence: TGTGCCAGCAGTGAAGCCCCGGGAGCCTTGGATGATGAGCAGTTCTTC. As protein: CASSEAPGALDDEQFF.

This clonotype was found a few times. The V gene is TRBV7-3, the J gene TRBJ2-1, with D maybe TRBD2 (6 bases). Germline CDR1 reads SGHTA; CDR2 reads FQGTGA. The ends were cut back, 6 bases at V and 0 bases at J, with 15 bases in the middle. This CDR3 comprises 16 residues. The CDR3: CASSPTGTGSYNEQFF. The CDR3, as DNA: TGTGCCAGCAGTCCCACCGGGACTGGCTCCTACAATGAGCAGTTCTTC.

J is TRBJ2-3 and V is TRBV6-5, with 12 bases fitting TRBD2. The CDR3 is made up of 16 amino acids. Germline V lookup: CDR1 MNHEY, CDR2 SVGAGI. V shed 8 bases and J 5 bases; nucleotides not matched to a gene: 11. The DNA of the CDR3 is TGTGCCAGCCTCCCAGCTAGCGGGAGGGGGGTAGATACGCAGTATTTT. This codes for CASLPASGRGVDTQYF.

The rearrangement links TRBV20-1 to TRBJ2-7; perhaps D is TRBD1 or TRBD2 (6 bases each). Trimming left V 4 bases short and J 0 bases short, with 13 bases between. This CDR3 is built from 14 residues. Germline assignment: CDR1 DFQATT and CDR2 SNEGSKA (reference sequence). The CDR3 here is CSATGAGLSYEQYF. In DNA form, the CDR3 reads TGCAGTGCTACGGGGGCAGGGCTCTCCTACGAGCAGTACTTC.

This clonotype appeared once. This sequence joins TRBV5-1 and TRBJ2-3; no definite D call. The length of the CDR3 is 12 residues. With 4 bases removed from V and 8 bases from J, the gap between germline ends came to 11 bases. Looked up from germline, CDR1 is SGHRS and CDR2 is YFSETQ. Here the CDR3 reads CASSASKSTQYF. The CDR3 nucleotides are TGCGCCAGCAGCGCGTCAAAGAGTACGCAGTATTTT.

This clonotype was detected only a few times. The J gene is TRBJ2-1, the V gene TRBV4-3; perhaps TRBD1 as D (5 bases). Trimming pared 1 base from V and 9 bases from J, leaving 10 bases between. Germline V gene sequence: CDR1 LGHNA, CDR2 YSLEER. The CDR3 length is 13 residues. The CDR3 spells CASSQGVQGEQFF. CDR3 in DNA: TGCGCCAGCAGCCAAGGGGTGCAGGGTGAGCAGTTCTTC.

The V call is TRBV28, the J call TRBJ2-7; D gene unclear. Germline-derived CDR1 and CDR2 are MDHEN and SYDVKM. The CDR3 contains 11 residues. Trimming pared 6 bases from V and 6 bases from J, leaving 9 bases between. The CDR3 reads CASSPQSEQYF. The CDR3 DNA sequence: TGTGCCAGCAGCCCTCAGAGCGAGCAGTACTTC.

This clonotype turned up a few times. The chain links TRBV10-3 to TRBJ2-7, with D possibly TRBD1 on 6 matching bases. The CDR3 consists of 12 residues. The germline V gene has CDR1 ENHRY and CDR2 SYGVKD. V lost 6 bases and J 8 bases, leaving 14 bases between the germline ends. CDR3 residues: CAISRGPRQQYF. In DNA form, the CDR3 reads TGTGCCATCAGCAGGGGACCGAGGCAGCAGTACTTC.

The rearrangement uses TRBV7-9 and TRBJ2-7; D possibly corresponds to TRBD2 (6 bases). The germline V and J ends were trimmed by 4 bases and 6 bases, with 25 bases remaining between them. This CDR3 is 17 amino acids long. The germline gives CDR1 SEHNR, CDR2 FQNEAQ (reference sequence). The CDR3, as DNA: TGTGCCAGCAGCTCCCCGAGCGAACCTACTAGCCGCGCCGAGCAGTACTTC. Translation gives CASSSPSEPTSRAEQYF.

The chain is built from TRBV11-2 and TRBJ1-2; D is uncertain. This CDR3 has 13 residues. V dropped 5 bases and J dropped 5 bases, with 12 bases sitting between them. Germline CDR1 reads SGHAT; CDR2 reads FQNNGV. The CDR3 nucleotides read TGTGCCAGCAGCATGAACCCCATTTATGGCTACACCTTC. This gives the protein CASSMNPIYGYTF.

The V and J genes are TRBV7-3 and TRBJ2-1; a weak D match, TRBD2 (5 bases). CDR3 length: 18 amino acids. The germline CDR1 and CDR2 sequences are SGHTA and FQGTGA. Trimming pared 2 bases from V and 0 bases from J, leaving 17 bases between. CDR3 nucleotides: TGTGCCAGCAGCTTAGGATCCGGCATAGGGAGCTCCTACAATGAGCAGTTCTTC. Translation gives CASSLGSGIGSSYNEQFF.

The CDR3 here is CASSFLSGNQETQYF. CDR3 bases: TGTGCCAGCAGCTTTTTATCCGGGAACCAAGAGACCCAGTACTTC. The genes are TRBV7-9 and TRBJ2-5, with a weak D call TRBD2 (5 bases). From germline, CDR1 is SEHNR and CDR2 FQNEAQ (reference sequence). Trimming pared 3 bases from V and 0 bases from J, leaving 11 bases between. This CDR3 is 15 amino acids long.

This clonotype was counted only a few times. The rearrangement links TRBV20-1 to TRBJ2-7; 12 positions match TRBD2. Losses at the gene ends were 3 bases for V and 5 bases for J; bases not matched to a gene: 14. Germline CDR1 reads DFQATT; CDR2 reads SNEGSKA (reference sequence). The CDR3 sequence is 17 residues long. The DNA for the CDR3 is TGCAGTGCTAGCACGGGGCTAGCGGGAGGGCCGGGGAACGAGCAGTACTTC. Its protein product is CSASTGLAGGPGNEQYF.

This clonotype was seen only a few times. This chain joins TRBV12-3 or TRBV12-4 and TRBJ2-1, with 10 bases aligning to TRBD2. The trim removed 5 bases at V and 0 bases at J, leaving 4 bases unmatched. This CDR3 spans 16 amino acids. CDR3 protein: CASSSSGGYSYNEQFF. CDR3 nucleotide sequence: TGTGCCAGCAGTAGTAGCGGGGGGTACTCCTACAATGAGCAGTTCTTC.

The chain couples TRBV11-2 to TRBJ2-1; D not certain. Germline values: CDR1 SGHAT, CDR2 FQNNGV. The CDR3 has 12 residues. Between the trimmed V and J ends, which lost 5 bases and 6 bases, there was a span of 8 bases. CDR3 sequence: CASSHLANEQFF. The CDR3 DNA is TGTGCCAGCAGCCATCTTGCCAATGAGCAGTTCTTC.

The V call is TRBV11-2, the J call TRBJ2-4, with a possible D match to TRBD1 (6 bases). Germline CDR1 SGHAT, CDR2 FQNNGV. Deletions cut 0 bases from V and 0 bases from J, with 9 bases between. This CDR3 spans 16 amino acids. DNA of the CDR3: TGTGCCAGCAGCTTAGATGGGGGCTTAGCCAAAAACATTCAGTACTTC. It yields the protein CASSLDGGLAKNIQYF.

This chain connects TRBV10-3 to TRBJ1-4, with TRBD1 matching over 9 bases. J was trimmed by 8 bases and V by 4 bases; bases with no gene match: 2. This CDR3 region has 13 residues. Germline-derived CDR1 and CDR2 are ENHRY and SYGVKD. CDR3 sequence (DNA): TGTGCCATCAGTGTGACAGGGGGGGAAAAACTGTTTTTT. Translation: CAISVTGGEKLFF.

Worth noting for this clonotype: An end of the junction differs from the germline gene, which may be a read error. This chain uses TRBV15 with TRBJ2-3; 10 nucleotides align to TRBD2. The CDR3 is made up of 14 amino acids. Germline V CDR1 and CDR2: LNHNV, YYDKDF (reference sequence). The CDR3: CAASGGTSEDTQYF. For the CDR3, the DNA is TGTGCCGCCAGCGGCGGGACTAGCGAAGATACGCAGTATTTT.

V gene TRBV20-1 combines with J gene TRBJ2-1; 7 bases align to TRBD2. The CDR3 runs to 15 residues. The germline V gene has CDR1 DFQATT and CDR2 SNEGSKA (reference sequence). The V and J ends lost 3 bases and 6 bases, in that order; junction bases with no gene match: 11. In DNA, the CDR3 is TGCAGTGCTAGTTTGGGAGGGATTGTTTTCAATGAGCAGTTCTTC. This gives the protein CSASLGGIVFNEQFF.

The rearrangement joins TRBV10-3 to TRBJ1-1; 10 bases agree with TRBD1. Germline values: CDR1 ENHRY, CDR2 SYGVKD. V was clipped by 8 bases and J by 5 bases; unmatched bases: 8. CDR3 length equals 14 residues. CDR3 region: CAISQRQGATEAFF. The CDR3 region has the DNA TGTGCCATCTCCCAACGACAGGGGGCAACTGAAGCTTTCTTT.

The genes are TRBV20-1 and TRBJ1-2; D call uncertain. Trimming removed 3 bases from V and 8 bases from J, with 13 bases in between. Germline lookup yields CDR1 DFQATT and CDR2 SNEGSKA (reference sequence). CDR3 length: 12 residues. In DNA, the CDR3 is TGCAGTGCTAGGGCGGGAGCGGGAGGCTACACCTTC. It codes for CSARAGAGGYTF.

CDR3 DNA: TGTGCCAGCAGCCCGATTGCGCGGGAAAGCTCCTACGAGCAGTACTTC. Residues: CASSPIARESSYEQYF. The chain employs TRBV11-2 and TRBJ2-7; a possible D gene is TRBD2 (6 bases). Trimming took off 5 bases at V and 0 bases at J, with 17 bases between the two ends. CDR1 is SGHAT and CDR2 is FQNNGV in the germline V gene. The CDR3 loop spans 16 amino acids.

In its sample, this clonotype was seen a few times. The chain combines TRBV28 with TRBJ2-7, with D possibly being TRBD1 (6 bases). V lost 8 bases, J lost 1 base, and 15 bases lay in between. Per the germline V gene, CDR1 is MDHEN and CDR2 is SYDVKM. This CDR3 contains 14 residues. CDR3 in DNA: TGTGCCAGCTATTCCGGGACACGATCCTACGAGCAGTACTTC. Its translation: CASYSGTRSYEQYF.

The chain recombines TRBV2 with TRBJ2-1; D is undetermined. Trimming pared 5 bases from V and 2 bases from J, leaving 10 bases between. This CDR3 contains 14 residues. Germline V gives CDR1 SNHLY, CDR2 FYNNEI. CDR3 residues: CASSQRIAYNEQFF. The CDR3 DNA reads TGTGCCAGCAGTCAAAGGATCGCCTACAATGAGCAGTTCTTC.

This clonotype has more than one count but fewer than ten. The V call is TRBV20-1, the J call TRBJ2-7; TRBD2 agrees at 9 bases. The J segment lost 4 bases and the V segment lost 5 bases, leaving 9 bases of the junction unmatched. The CDR3 contains 14 residues. The V gene's germline CDR1 is DFQATT and CDR2 SNEGSKA (reference sequence). The CDR3 sequence is CSASSGGRGYEQYF. CDR3 nucleotide sequence: TGCAGTGCTTCCTCTGGCGGGAGGGGGTACGAGCAGTACTTC.

V is TRBV28 and J is TRBJ2-7; TRBD2 agrees at 8 bases. This CDR3 contains 16 residues. Germline-derived CDR1 and CDR2 are MDHEN and SYDVKM. Germline trimming cut 4 bases from V and 5 bases from J; bases unmatched to any gene: 13. CDR3 coding DNA: TGTGCCAGCAGTTCCCTCGGCAGCGGGAGAAGGGACGAGCAGTACTTC. Amino acid sequence: CASSSLGSGRRDEQYF. The whole variable domain, filled in from reference TRBV28 and TRBJ2-7, reads DVKVTQSSRYLVKRTGEKVFLECVQDMDHENMFWYRQDPGLGLRLIYFSYDVKMKEKGDIPEGYSVSREKKERFSLILESASTNQTSMYLCASSSLGSGRRDEQYFGPGTRLTVT.

The V call is TRBV19, the J call TRBJ2-1; possible D gene TRBD2, 5 bases. Trimming shortened V by 0 bases and J by 4 bases, and 10 bases separated the two germline ends. Germline CDR1 and CDR2: LNHDA and SQIVND (reference sequence). The CDR3 spans 15 residues. The CDR3 sequence is CASSIDREGYNEQFF. CDR3 DNA: TGTGCCAGTAGTATAGATCGGGAAGGTTACAATGAGCAGTTCTTC.